The 30 T cell receptor beta chains presented below share a single source sample, sequenced in a study of shared clonotypes between healthy human individuals. Measured with immunoSEQ multiplex PCR; TCRdb has only the in-frame clones, and not every one. The sample lists about 1 million clones; roughly 75% were seen once. Sequencing was done on a sample of memory CD4+ T cells sorted from blood. As to subset: CD45RA-negative fraction. The receptors were gathered from a man between 18 and 29 years old in good health.

This clone has just a few counts. V gene TRBV12-5 combines with J gene TRBJ2-1; D not certain. V was pared by 2 bases and J by 6 bases, with 8 bases between. This CDR3 has 13 residues. CDR1 and CDR2 from the germline V gene are LGHNT and FRNRAP. In DNA form, the CDR3 reads TGTGCTAGTGGTTTGTTCCCGATCAATGAGCAGTTCTTC. Protein: CASGLFPINEQFF.

The count of this clone is one. The rearrangement joins TRBV18 to TRBJ2-3, with TRBD2 identical over 7 bases. Unmatched junction bases numbered 6, after V lost 3 bases and J lost 3 bases. Per germline, CDR1 KGHSH and CDR2 LQKENI. The length of the CDR3 is 15 residues. CDR3 bases: TGTGCCAGCTCACCCTTCCGGGGGGAGACAGATACGCAGTATTTT. It encodes CASSPFRGETDTQYF. Using reference TRBV18 and TRBJ2-3 for the parts outside the CDR3, the full variable domain is NAGVMQNPRHLVRRRGQEARLRCSPMKGHSHVYWYRQLPEEGLKFMVYLQKENIIDESGMPKERFSAEFPKEGPSILRIQQVVRGDSAAYFCASSPFRGETDTQYFGPGTRLTVL.

This chain connects TRBV7-3 to TRBJ2-2; D gene unclear. The CDR3 extends over 14 amino acids. The germline V gene has CDR1 SGHTA and CDR2 FQGTGA. With 4 bases removed from V and 5 bases from J, the gap between germline ends came to 11 bases. The CDR3 DNA is TGTGCCAGCAGCTCCCGCGGCCGGACCGGGGAGCTGTTTTTT. Protein: CASSSRGRTGELFF.

This sequence joins TRBV10-1 and TRBJ2-1, with 7 bases fitting TRBD2. Germline assignment: CDR1 WNHNN and CDR2 SYGVQD (reference sequence). This CDR3 has 13 amino acids. The trim removed 2 bases at V and 10 bases at J, leaving 5 bases unmatched. The CDR3 protein is CASSEGLDGEQFF. In DNA, the CDR3 is TGCGCCAGCAGTGAGGGACTAGATGGGGAGCAGTTCTTC.

The chain uses TRBV9 and TRBJ2-3; 9 bases are a match to TRBD2. V was pared by 4 bases and J by 0 bases, with 6 bases of the junction left unmatched. Per germline, CDR1 SGDLS and CDR2 YYNGEE. The CDR3 is 16 residues long. The CDR3 bases are TGTGCCAGCAGCAGGCGGGAGGGCCGAAGCACAGATACGCAGTATTTT. Protein: CASSRREGRSTDTQYF.

The chain couples TRBV5-6 to TRBJ1-1; D is unresolved. Trimming stripped 4 bases from V and 4 bases from J, with 11 bases between. Germline values: CDR1 SGHDT, CDR2 YYEEEE. This CDR3 has 13 residues. The CDR3 nucleotides read TGTGCCAGCAGCGATCAATTTGGCACTGAAGCTTTCTTT. It specifies CASSDQFGTEAFF.

The rearrangement joins TRBV25-1 to TRBJ2-2; tentatively, D is TRBD2 (7 bases). The CDR3 consists of 15 residues. V shed 3 bases and J shed 2 bases, with 10 bases lying between them. From germline, CDR1 is MGHDK and CDR2 SYGVNS. This CDR3 reads CASSDGGANTGELFF. In nucleotides, the CDR3 is TGTGCCAGCAGTGATGGGGGGGCAAACACCGGGGAGCTGTTTTTT.

CDR3: CARTRGLEDSNQPQHF. The CDR3 nucleotides are TGTGCCAGAACAAGGGGGCTTGAAGATAGCAATCAGCCCCAGCATTTT. The chain uses TRBV9 and TRBJ1-5; TRBD1 aligns across 7 bases. After removal of 8 bases from V and 0 bases from J, the junction contained 11 bases not matched to a gene. This CDR3 contains 16 residues. Germline lookup yields CDR1 SGDLS and CDR2 YYNGEE.

About this clone: Its ends do not fully match the called genes, so a read error is possible. The rearrangement links TRBV6-1 to TRBJ2-3; D might be TRBD1 (6 bases). The germline CDR1 and CDR2 sequences are MNHNS and SASEGT. This CDR3 region has 12 residues. Here the CDR3 reads CASSELTGTQYF. CDR3 coding DNA: TGTGCCAGCAGTGAATTGACAGGTACGCAGTATTTT.

As regards this clone: Other DNA sequences in the same sample also yield this CDR3. The V gene is TRBV7-2, the J gene TRBJ2-6; D remains unclear. Germline V lookup: CDR1 SGHTA, CDR2 FQGNSA. This CDR3 is built from 14 residues. V was clipped by 6 bases and J by 4 bases, with 10 bases between them. CDR3 in amino acids: CASSLNSGANVLTF. CDR3 in DNA: TGTGCCAGCAGTCTAAATTCCGGGGCCAACGTCCTGACTTTC.

This chain links TRBV10-2 with TRBJ2-5; 12 bases line up with TRBD2. V trimming: 4 bases; J trimming: 4 bases; junction bases outside the gene matches: 1. This CDR3 region has 14 residues. Germline V lookup: CDR1 WSHSY, CDR2 SAAADI. The CDR3 sequence is CASSGLAGAETQYF. CDR3 nucleotide sequence: TGCGCCAGCAGTGGACTAGCGGGGGCAGAGACCCAGTACTTC.

This clone was detected only once. This rearrangement joins TRBV28 to TRBJ2-3; weak D call: TRBD1 (5 bases). This CDR3 has 12 amino acids. The V gene's germline CDR1 is MDHEN and CDR2 SYDVKM. V lost 6 bases to trimming and J lost 5 bases, with 9 bases between them. DNA of the CDR3: TGTGCCAGCAGCCAAACAGGAGATACGCAGTATTTT. Translation gives CASSQTGDTQYF.

The rearrangement uses TRBV2 and TRBJ2-1; perhaps D is TRBD1 or TRBD2 (5 bases each). The V end lost 1 base, the J end lost 4 bases, and 11 bases lay between the germline ends. This CDR3 contains 15 residues. The germline V gene has CDR1 SNHLY and CDR2 FYNNEI. CDR3 sequence (DNA): TGTGCCAGCAGTGAAGGTATGGGACGTTACAATGAGCAGTTCTTC. Its translation is CASSEGMGRYNEQFF. Combining the CDR3 with reference TRBV2 and TRBJ2-1 gives the whole variable domain EPEVTQTPSHQVTQMGQEVILRCVPISNHLYFYWYRQILGQKVEFLVSFYNNEISEKSEIFDDQFSVERPDGSNFTLKIRSTKLEDSAMYFCASSEGMGRYNEQFFGPGTRLTVL.

V and J are TRBV19 and TRBJ1-5; possibly TRBD1 for D (5 bases). Germline V CDR1 and CDR2: LNHDA, SQIVND (reference sequence). This CDR3 spans 14 amino acids. V lost 5 bases and J 1 base, leaving 9 bases between the germline ends. CDR3 amino acids: CASSRGRSNQPQHF. The CDR3 bases are TGTGCCAGTAGTCGGGGGAGGAGCAATCAGCCCCAGCATTTT.

This clone was detected many times. This chain joins TRBV13 and TRBJ2-1; D gene ambiguous. V lost 2 bases and J lost 7, with 12 bases in between. Per germline, CDR1 PRHDT and CDR2 FYEKMQ (reference sequence). The CDR3 covers 14 residues. CDR3 coding DNA: TGTGCCAGCAGCTTAAGGGCCCGCCGGAATGAGCAGTTCTTC. Amino acid sequence: CASSLRARRNEQFF.

Notes on this clone: Other DNA sequences in this sample translate to the same CDR3. The chain carries TRBV15 and TRBJ2-2, with D tentatively TRBD2 (5 bases). The CDR3 runs to 15 residues. With 0 bases removed from V and 7 bases from J, the gap between germline ends came to 12 bases. Per germline, CDR1 LNHNV and CDR2 YYDKDF (reference sequence). CDR3 DNA: TGTGCCACCAGCAGAGATCGAGGGAACGGCGGGGAGCTGTTTTTT. It encodes CATSRDRGNGGELFF.

The chain combines TRBV5-1 with TRBJ2-3, with D unclear. CDR3 length equals 14 residues. Trimming removed 3 bases at V and 2 bases at J, with 10 bases between. Germline V CDR1 and CDR2: SGHRS, YFSETQ. For the CDR3, the DNA is TGCGCCAGCAGCTCAACGGACCACACAGATACGCAGTATTTT. Protein product: CASSSTDHTDTQYF. Looking up the rest from reference TRBV5-1 and TRBJ2-3 gives the full variable domain: KAGVTQTPRYLIKTRGQQVTLSCSPISGHRSVSWYQQTPGQGLQFLFEYFSETQRNKGNFPGRFSGRQFSNSRSEMNVSTLELGDSALYLCASSSTDHTDTQYFGPGTRLTVL.

The J gene is TRBJ2-1, the V gene TRBV5-1; TRBD2 agrees at 14 bases. Germline trimming cut 3 bases from V and 0 bases from J; bases unmatched to any gene: 2. CDR3 size: 17 residues. CDR1 is SGHRS, CDR2 YFSETQ, per germline. The CDR3 loop is CASSSGTSGSSYNEQFF. The CDR3 bases are TGCGCCAGCAGCTCGGGGACTAGCGGGAGCTCCTACAATGAGCAGTTCTTC. The whole variable domain, remainder taken from reference TRBV5-1 and TRBJ2-1, is KAGVTQTPRYLIKTRGQQVTLSCSPISGHRSVSWYQQTPGQGLQFLFEYFSETQRNKGNFPGRFSGRQFSNSRSEMNVSTLELGDSALYLCASSSGTSGSSYNEQFFGPGTRLTVL.

The genes are TRBV2 and TRBJ2-1, with 9 bases lining up with TRBD2. Germline CDR1 and CDR2: SNHLY and FYNNEI. CDR3 length: 13 amino acids. The CDR3 is CATRLAGRSEQFF. In DNA form, the CDR3 reads TGTGCTACTCGTCTAGCGGGAAGGAGTGAGCAGTTCTTC.

The CDR3 loop reads CAISEDREAFF. CDR3 DNA sequence: TGTGCCATCAGTGAGGACAGGGAAGCTTTCTTT. V usage is TRBV10-3 and J usage is TRBJ1-1, with a possible D match to TRBD1 (6 bases). Trimming shortened V by 2 bases and J by 8 bases, and 6 bases separated the two germline ends. The CDR3 length is 11 residues. Germline assignment: CDR1 ENHRY and CDR2 SYGVKD.

The chain uses TRBV11-3 and TRBJ1-1; D is unclear. V lost 6 bases and J 3 bases, leaving 8 bases between the germline ends. Germline V gene sequence: CDR1 SGHNT, CDR2 YENEEA. This CDR3 has 12 residues. The CDR3 sequence: CASRPWDTEAFF. CDR3 coding DNA: TGTGCCAGCAGGCCTTGGGACACTGAAGCTTTCTTT. Complete variable domain (other parts from reference TRBV11-3 and TRBJ1-1): EAGVVQSPRYKIIEKKQPVAFWCNPISGHNTLYWYLQNLGQGPELLIRYENEEAVDDSQLPKDRFSAERLKGVDSTLKIQPAELGDSAVYLCASRPWDTEAFFGQGTRLTVV.

V is TRBV7-9 and J is TRBJ2-4; 7 nucleotides line up with TRBD1. The CDR3 runs 17 residues. From germline, CDR1 is SEHNR and CDR2 FQNEAQ (reference sequence). The V gene end was trimmed by 2 bases and the J gene end by 0 bases; junction bases not matched to a gene: 7. The CDR3: CASSLSAGGLAKNIQYF. The DNA for the CDR3 is TGTGCCAGCAGCTTATCGGCAGGGGGTCTAGCCAAAAACATTCAGTACTTC. The full variable domain, rest sourced from reference TRBV7-9 and TRBJ2-4, is DTGVSQNPRHKITKRGQNVTFRCDPISEHNRLYWYRQTLGQGPEFLTYFQNEAQLEKSRLLSDRFSAERPKGSFSTLEIQRTEQGDSAMYLCASSLSAGGLAKNIQYFGAGTRLSVL.

The CDR3 region is CAWRTTGGKNYEQYF. For the CDR3, the DNA is TGTGCCTGGAGGACGACCGGGGGAAAGAATTACGAGCAGTACTTC. The gene calls are TRBV30 and TRBJ2-7; perhaps TRBD2 as D (6 bases). Germline lookup yields CDR1 GTSNPN and CDR2 SVGIG (reference sequence). Trimming cost V 3 bases and J 4 bases, with 19 bases left between them. This CDR3 is built from 15 residues.

The chain carries TRBV2 and TRBJ2-3; TRBD1 matches 8 bases. V trimming: 6 bases; J trimming: 2 bases; junction bases outside the gene matches: 7. Germline CDR1 and CDR2: SNHLY and FYNNEI. There are 15 residues in the CDR3. The CDR3, as DNA: TGTGCCAGCAGCCCCGGGACAGGCATCACAGATACGCAGTATTTT. Translation gives CASSPGTGITDTQYF.

The rearrangement uses TRBV5-3 and TRBJ1-4; D unresolved. TRBV5-3 is designated an ORF whose function remains uncertain. The CDR3 is made up of 18 amino acids. Between the trimmed V and J ends, which lost 0 bases and 0 bases, there was a span of 15 bases. The CDR3 sequence: CARSLVGEPTSTNEKLFF. The CDR3 nucleotides read TGTGCCAGAAGCTTGGTTGGAGAACCAACCTCAACTAATGAAAAACTGTTTTTT.

The chain uses TRBV28 and TRBJ1-6; 7 nucleotides agree with TRBD1. Germline trimming cut 5 bases from V and 3 bases from J; bases unmatched to any gene: 4. Germline V gene lookup returns CDR1 MDHEN and CDR2 SYDVKM. The CDR3 length is 15 residues. CDR3 in amino acids: CASSPGQSYNSPLHF. CDR3 bases: TGTGCCAGCAGTCCGGGACAGAGCTATAATTCACCCCTCCACTTT.

The chain uses TRBV30 and TRBJ1-6; D gene uncertain. Trimming took 3 bases from V and 10 from J, leaving 13 bases between them. Germline V CDR1 and CDR2: GTSNPN, SVGIG (reference sequence). The CDR3 consists of 13 residues. CDR3 in amino acids: CAWSPSPQSPLHF. CDR3 coding DNA: TGTGCCTGGAGCCCGTCGCCCCAATCACCCCTCCACTTT.

V is TRBV6-4 and J is TRBJ2-7; 16 nucleotides match TRBD2. Per germline, CDR1 MRHNA and CDR2 SNTAGT. Unmatched junction bases numbered 5, after V lost 7 bases and J lost 5 bases. The CDR3 consists of 15 residues. CDR3 bases: TGTGCCAGCATGGGACTAGCGGGAGGGGGCAACGAGCAGTACTTC. As protein: CASMGLAGGGNEQYF.

The CDR3 region is CASSVLIGTASSGANVLTF. The CDR3 DNA reads TGTGCCAGCAGTGTTTTAATCGGGACAGCTAGCTCTGGGGCCAACGTCCTGACTTTC. This chain uses TRBV6-1 with TRBJ2-6, with 7 bases identical to TRBD1. Trimming removed 4 bases from V and 0 bases from J; junction bases left unmatched: 12. Germline values: CDR1 MNHNS, CDR2 SASEGT. CDR3 length: 19 amino acids.

This clone was seen a single time. The chain is built from TRBV7-2 and TRBJ1-4, with TRBD1 identical over 9 bases. This CDR3 comprises 16 residues. Germline CDR1 is SGHTA and CDR2 is FQGNSA. V dropped 6 bases and J dropped 8; count of bases not matched to a gene: 13. The CDR3 DNA reads TGTGCCAGCAGACTAGGCCCGGGACAGGGAGGGGAAAAACTGTTTTTT. Its translation is CASRLGPGQGGEKLFF.